The T cell receptor beta chain described here comes from a study of low-dose radiotherapy and immunotherapy resistance in tumors. CDR3 length: 16 amino acids. With 5 bases clipped from V and 0 bases from J, the junction kept 6 bases outside the gene matches. Time point given: before trial treatment. In this sample, this clonotype turned up many times. Alpha- and beta-chain coverage of first-strand cDNA came from TRAV- and TRBV-specific primers. The PCR that amplified TCRs ran for about 18 cycles, relying on a constant-region primer and a V-primer adapter. Isolated mRNA underwent amplification by in vitro transcription. A single record per CDR3 protein comes from TCRdb applying MiXCR to the reads. The top ten clones hold about 2.5% of a sample with approximately 84,000 distinct CDR3 sequences, 18% of them seen once.

The origin of this receptor is a male donor with prostate cancer. This rearrangement joins TRBV12-3 or TRBV12-4 to TRBJ2-2, with 7 bases fitting TRBD1. Sample: PBMCs, taken before treatment. The CDR3: CASSQRQGANTGELFF. The DNA for the CDR3 is TGTGCCAGCAGTCAAAGACAGGGCGCGAACACCGGGGAGCTGTTTTTT.